This TCR beta chain was sequenced during a study of shared clonotypes between healthy human individuals (dated by TCRdb to 2018 to 2021). Study-level background: The cohort comprised two women and three men aged 18 to 49 years. Leukapheresis yielded between about 0.94 and 9 billion PBMCs per donor. For each donor, CD4 naive and CD4 memory were each run on three plates, CD8 naive on two plates, and CD8 memory on one plate. Libraries were prepared and TCR repertoires were sequenced by different laboratories using diverse techniques, in order to increase sequencing depth and limit assay-specific biases. Blood TCR repertoires of 5 or 6 healthy adults were deeply sequenced to estimate repertoire size and the extent of clonotype sharing between individuals. Study-wide conclusions, independent of this receptor: Incomplete sequencing was indicated by rarefaction of sorted-subset datasets, despite the large sequencing depth. Because the study included only a small number of donors, the genetic and exposure-history diversity represented was limited. Sharing across several donors was observed for roughly 5% of naive CD4, 3% to 3.5% of naive CD8, about 2.5% of memory CD4, and approximately 0.41% of memory CD8 clonotypes. Sampling was restricted to blood, and TCR repertoires in tissues likely differ from the TCR repertoires found in blood. Pairwise subsampling indicated that sequencing depth was expected to affect the degree of clonotype sharing among donors. Estimated clonotype richness was generally larger for naive than for memory subsets. Higher generation probabilities were observed for clonotypes shared by all four sorted-subset donors than for non-shared clonotypes.

CD8 naive samples were CD45RO-negative cells positively selected for CCR7, giving a CD45RA+CCR7+ population that excluded TemRA cells. The donors were healthy, HIV-negative adults who had no recently reported acute infections or vaccinations. Only Caucasian adults living in Nashville, Tennessee, USA were represented among the donors. After blood collection by leukapheresis, PBMCs were isolated using Ficoll-Histopaque density gradient centrifugation and then cryopreserved in the vapor phase of liquid nitrogen. Analytical flow cytometry was used to check the purity and quantity of every magnetically sorted T cell population. Genomic DNA was isolated from every sorted fraction and measured by UV absorbance on a Nanodrop 2000c. With regard to this clone: There is no known antigen for this receptor. No base-level quality is on record; no much larger clone is a single base apart.

Using the deep immunoSEQ assay, multiplex PCR amplified TCR CDR3 regions from genomic DNA. Genomic DNA extracted from each cell subset was distributed evenly over all wells of several immunoSEQ 96-well plates, and each plate served as one replicate. Each replicate PCR for sorted subsets received around 210 ng genomic DNA, equal to some 32,000 T cell genomes. Purified libraries were quantified with a Qubit 3.0 fluorometer, sized on a Bioanalyzer 2100, and re-quantified with the KAPA Library Quantification kit. Every immunoSEQ 96-well plate was sequenced on a dedicated single-read 150-cycle Illumina NextSeq 550 flow cell. The original pipeline was this. The immunoSEQ output contained only junctional sequences without quality scores, so filtering could not match that applied to full-length reads. To assign V/J genes and CDR3, sequences were annotated against IMGT germline references using PyIR, a Python wrapper for IgBLAST v1.9. Reads with weak V/J assignments (E-value above 1e-6), missing CDR3, stop codons, out-of-frame junctions, or ambiguous translated residues were removed. V3J clonotypes were defined by identical inferred V gene, J gene, and CDR3 amino acid sequence. Percentage overlap between repertoires was computed as shared unique clonotypes divided by the size of the smaller repertoire. RTK rarefaction, the Chao1 estimator, and Recon v2.1 estimates of unobserved clonotypes were used to assess repertoire richness. Generation probabilities were computed with OLGA for all TCRbeta clonotypes obtained by the gDNA method from several donors. This is the immuneACCESS table as TCRdb keeps it, with only in-frame sequences that have V and J called. A part of the clones is gone; compared with another copy, unresolved V genes explain less than half, and the rest is unexplained. V and J calls and clone size follow that table, whereas D and trimming were derived from the DNA. The sample table lists 2 million or so clones, about 95% of them with a count of one. The ten top clones hold roughly 1.1% of the sample.

V is pared back by 7 bases and J by 8 bases, with 17 bases lying between the germline termini. From the germline V gene, CDR1 is SQVTM and CDR2 is ANQGSEA. From the cysteine up to the phenylalanine, the CDR3 has a length of 12 residues. CDR3 DNA is the only sequence kept; it has 36 bases, read in frame from the first base. The chain uses TRBV29-1 and TRBJ1-2; a tentative D match to TRBD1 spans 6 bases. Input material: naive CD8+ T cells sorted from blood. The sample's cell subset or site, from its label and the paper: CD45RA+CCR7+. The source of this sequence is a young man in good health. The DNA sequence follows: TGCAGCGCTCCTGGGGCAGGGGTAGGCTACACCTTC. Its product reads: CSAPGAGVGYTF.